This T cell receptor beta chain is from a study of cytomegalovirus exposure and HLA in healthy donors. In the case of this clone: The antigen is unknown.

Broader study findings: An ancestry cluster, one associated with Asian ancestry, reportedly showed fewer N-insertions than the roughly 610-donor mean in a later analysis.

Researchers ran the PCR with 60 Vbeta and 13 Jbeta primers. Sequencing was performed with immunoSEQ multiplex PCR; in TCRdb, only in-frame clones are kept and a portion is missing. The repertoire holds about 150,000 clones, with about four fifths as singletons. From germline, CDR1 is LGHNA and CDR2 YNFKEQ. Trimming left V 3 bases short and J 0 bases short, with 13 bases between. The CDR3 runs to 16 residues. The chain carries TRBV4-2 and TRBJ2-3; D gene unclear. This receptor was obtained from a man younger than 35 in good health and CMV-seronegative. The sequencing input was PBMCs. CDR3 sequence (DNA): TGTGCCAGCAGCCAGACGGGTGCTTCTAGCACAGATACGCAGTATTTT. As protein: CASSQTGASSTDTQYF.